These T cell receptor beta chains were read from a single sample in a study of cytotoxic CD8 clonotypes in ibrutinib-treated CLL. The table came from immunoSEQ multiplex PCR; TCRdb's copy has only in-frame clones and leaves some out. The sample yields approximately 9,000 clones, under 85% seen once. Sequenced here: PBMCs, sampled before ibrutinib treatment. The receptor set was obtained from a human donor with chronic lymphocytic leukemia. The CDR3 runs from the conserved cysteine through the conserved F or W. D genes are given only for firm matches. Expanded clones are given a class, and other clones once, few, many or no size at all.

D gene: TRBD1
J gene: TRBJ1-4
V gene: TRBV28
clone size: .
CDR3 protein: CASSLRGTGDEKLFF
CDR3 DNA: TGTGCCAGCAGTTTAAGGGGGACAGGGGATGAAAAACTGTTTTTT

D gene: TRBD2
J gene: TRBJ2-2
V gene: TRBV7-6
clone size: .
CDR3 protein: CASSPINMETSGIVTGELFF
CDR3 DNA: TGTGCCAGCAGCCCTATCAATATGGAAACTAGCGGGATTGTAACCGGGGAGCTGTTTTTT

D gene: .
J gene: TRBJ2-2
V gene: TRBV2
clone size: few
CDR3 protein: CASSGRITGELFF
CDR3 DNA: TGTGCCAGCAGTGGTAGGATCACCGGGGAGCTGTTTTTT

D gene: TRBD1
J gene: TRBJ1-4
V gene: TRBV19
clone size: .
CDR3 protein: CASSIRSGTGSWTNEKLFF
CDR3 DNA: TGTGCCAGTAGTATTAGAAGTGGGACAGGGTCGTGGACTAATGAAAAACTGTTTTTT

D gene: .
J gene: TRBJ2-7
V gene: TRBV20-1
clone size: .
CDR3 protein: CSARSDNEQYF
CDR3 DNA: TGCAGTGCTAGGAGCGATAACGAGCAGTACTTC

D gene: TRBD1
J gene: TRBJ2-1
V gene: TRBV4-1
clone size: few
CDR3 protein: CASSEGAVYNEQFF
CDR3 DNA: TGCGCCAGTTCTGAGGGGGCAGTTTACAATGAGCAGTTCTTC

D gene: .
J gene: TRBJ2-7
V gene: TRBV5-1
clone size: .
CDR3 protein: CASSPWGRTGSYEQYF
CDR3 DNA: TGCGCCAGCAGCCCTTGGGGGCGAACAGGCTCCTACGAGCAGTACTTC

D gene: TRBD1
J gene: TRBJ2-7
V gene: TRBV5-5
clone size: .
CDR3 protein: CASSGTGQGGYEQYF
CDR3 DNA: TGTGCCAGCAGCGGAACGGGACAGGGGGGGTACGAGCAGTACTTC

D gene: .
J gene: TRBJ1-1
V gene: TRBV7-2
clone size: .
CDR3 protein: CASSSYLGDPFF
CDR3 DNA: TGTGCCAGCAGCTCGTATTTAGGCGACCCTTTCTTT

D gene: .
J gene: TRBJ1-1
V gene: TRBV7-2
clone size: few
CDR3 protein: CASSLAGRGSTEAFF
CDR3 DNA: TGTGCCAGCAGCTTAGCCGGACGGGGGAGCACTGAAGCTTTCTTT

D gene: .
J gene: TRBJ2-2
V gene: TRBV7-9
clone size: .
CDR3 protein: CASRYIQGNTGELFF
CDR3 DNA: TGTGCCAGCAGATACATACAGGGGAACACCGGGGAGCTGTTTTTT

D gene: .
J gene: TRBJ1-1
V gene: TRBV19
clone size: few
CDR3 protein: CASSIDFEAFF
CDR3 DNA: TGTGCCAGTAGTATCGACTTTGAAGCTTTCTTT

D gene: .
J gene: TRBJ2-7
V gene: TRBV7-6
clone size: few
CDR3 protein: CASRDGLSYEQYF
CDR3 DNA: TGTGCCAGCAGAGACGGACTGTCCTACGAGCAGTACTTC

D gene: .
J gene: TRBJ1-5
V gene: TRBV6-1
clone size: few
CDR3 protein: CASSDQGPRGNQPQHF
CDR3 DNA: TGTGCCAGCAGTGACCAGGGGCCAAGGGGCAATCAGCCCCAGCATTTT

D gene: .
J gene: TRBJ1-1
V gene: TRBV28
clone size: .
CDR3 protein: CASIQHTGTEAFF
CDR3 DNA: TGTGCCAGCATCCAACATACGGGCACTGAAGCTTTCTTT

D gene: TRBD2
J gene: TRBJ2-3
V gene: TRBV2
clone size: .
CDR3 protein: CASSEEASGRGADTQYF
CDR3 DNA: TGTGCCAGCAGTGAAGAGGCTAGCGGGAGAGGGGCAGATACGCAGTATTTT

D gene: .
J gene: TRBJ1-5
V gene: TRBV19
clone size: .
CDR3 protein: CASRTELIERNQPQHF
CDR3 DNA: TGTGCCAGTAGGACGGAGTTAATAGAACGCAATCAGCCCCAGCATTTT

D gene: .
J gene: TRBJ2-5
V gene: TRBV11-2
clone size: .
CDR3 protein: CASSLAGGGRAQYF
CDR3 DNA: TGTGCCAGCAGCTTAGCGGGGGGCGGCCGGGCCCAGTACTTC

D gene: .
J gene: TRBJ2-7
V gene: TRBV29-1
clone size: .
CDR3 protein: CSVERAGAYEQYF
CDR3 DNA: TGCAGCGTTGAACGGGCCGGGGCCTACGAGCAGTACTTC

D gene: .
J gene: TRBJ2-1
V gene: TRBV10-1
clone size: .
CDR3 protein: CASKQVEQFF
CDR3 DNA: TGCGCCAGCAAGCAAGTTGAGCAGTTCTTC

D gene: TRBD2
J gene: TRBJ2-7
V gene: TRBV27
clone size: .
CDR3 protein: CASSPWTSGNEQYF
CDR3 DNA: TGTGCCAGCAGTCCTTGGACTAGCGGGAACGAGCAGTACTTC

D gene: TRBD2
J gene: TRBJ2-2
V gene: TRBV5-4
clone size: few
CDR3 protein: CASRGGLAGGNTGELFF
CDR3 DNA: TGTGCCAGCAGGGGAGGACTAGCGGGAGGGAACACCGGGGAGCTGTTTTTT

D gene: .
J gene: TRBJ1-1
V gene: TRBV29-1
clone size: .
CDR3 protein: CSVEKAGRGGAFF
CDR3 DNA: TGCAGCGTTGAAAAGGCAGGGAGGGGGGGAGCTTTCTTT

D gene: TRBD1
J gene: TRBJ2-2
V gene: TRBV6-4
clone size: .
CDR3 protein: CASKTGTGSTGELFF
CDR3 DNA: TGTGCCAGCAAAACCGGGACAGGGTCCACCGGGGAGCTGTTTTTT

D gene: .
J gene: TRBJ1-2
V gene: TRBV28
clone size: .
CDR3 protein: CASSFTWGGIYGYTF
CDR3 DNA: TGTGCCAGCAGTTTTACTTGGGGAGGGATCTATGGCTACACCTTC

D gene: .
J gene: TRBJ1-5
V gene: TRBV7-9
clone size: .
CDR3 protein: CASSINSGENRQPQHF
CDR3 DNA: TGTGCCAGCAGCATTAATTCAGGGGAGAATCGTCAGCCCCAGCATTTT

D gene: TRBD2
J gene: TRBJ2-3
V gene: TRBV9
clone size: once
CDR3 protein: CASSVGVSGRSDTQYF
CDR3 DNA: TGTGCCAGCAGCGTAGGGGTTAGCGGGAGATCAGATACGCAGTATTTT

D gene: TRBD1
J gene: TRBJ2-6
V gene: TRBV7-2
clone size: .
CDR3 protein: CASSTGQAGANVLTF
CDR3 DNA: TGTGCCAGCAGCACCGGACAGGCTGGGGCCAACGTCCTGACTTTC

D gene: TRBD2
J gene: TRBJ2-1
V gene: TRBV7-8
clone size: .
CDR3 protein: CASSLLLAGGSYNEQFF
CDR3 DNA: TGTGCCAGCAGCTTACTCCTAGCGGGAGGGAGCTACAATGAGCAGTTCTTC

D gene: .
J gene: TRBJ1-1
V gene: TRBV18
clone size: medium-sized
CDR3 protein: CASSPDLGQNTEAFF
CDR3 DNA: TGTGCCAGCTCACCAGACCTAGGACAGAACACTGAAGCTTTCTTT

D gene: TRBD2
J gene: TRBJ2-5
V gene: TRBV29-1
clone size: .
CDR3 protein: CSVWTSGGSQETQYF
CDR3 DNA: TGCAGCGTCTGGACTAGCGGAGGAAGCCAAGAGACCCAGTACTTC

D gene: TRBD2
J gene: TRBJ2-7
V gene: TRBV9
clone size: .
CDR3 protein: CASSVASSGNYEQYF
CDR3 DNA: TGTGCCAGCAGCGTAGCTTCTAGCGGGAACTACGAGCAGTACTTC

D gene: TRBD1
J gene: TRBJ1-1
V gene: TRBV9
clone size: .
CDR3 protein: CASSAVQGASEAFF
CDR3 DNA: TGTGCCAGCAGCGCGGTACAGGGGGCCTCTGAAGCTTTCTTT

D gene: .
J gene: TRBJ2-7
V gene: TRBV2
clone size: .
CDR3 protein: CASSVEGDYEQYF
CDR3 DNA: TGTGCCAGCAGTGTGGAAGGGGACTACGAGCAGTACTTC

D gene: .
J gene: TRBJ2-2
V gene: TRBV5-6
clone size: .
CDR3 protein: CASSLPRSNTGELFF
CDR3 DNA: TGTGCCAGCAGCTTACCACGATCGAACACCGGGGAGCTGTTTTTT

D gene: .
J gene: TRBJ1-4
V gene: TRBV5-1
clone size: .
CDR3 protein: CASSLFGLDSREKLFF
CDR3 DNA: TGCGCCAGCAGCTTGTTCGGTTTGGACTCAAGAGAAAAACTGTTTTTT

D gene: .
J gene: TRBJ1-1
V gene: TRBV29-1
clone size: few
CDR3 protein: CSVSDGNTEAFF
CDR3 DNA: TGCAGCGTTTCAGACGGGAACACTGAAGCTTTCTTT

D gene: TRBD1
J gene: TRBJ1-2
V gene: TRBV5-1
clone size: .
CDR3 protein: CASSLTGGNYGYTF
CDR3 DNA: TGCGCCAGCAGCTTGACAGGGGGTAACTATGGCTACACCTTC

D gene: TRBD1
J gene: TRBJ1-4
V gene: TRBV2
clone size: .
CDR3 protein: CASSGDSSKLFF
CDR3 DNA: TGTGCCAGCAGTGGGGACAGCTCGAAACTGTTTTTT

D gene: .
J gene: TRBJ1-2
V gene: TRBV9
clone size: once
CDR3 protein: CASSEGNQNGYTF
CDR3 DNA: TGTGCCAGCAGCGAAGGAAATCAGAATGGCTACACCTTC

D gene: TRBD2
J gene: TRBJ2-7
V gene: TRBV11-2
clone size: few
CDR3 protein: CASSTGLAGAYEQYF
CDR3 DNA: TGTGCCAGCAGCACAGGACTAGCGGGAGCCTACGAGCAGTACTTC

D gene: TRBD2
J gene: TRBJ2-3
V gene: TRBV15
clone size: .
CDR3 protein: CATSTGTSEHTDTQYF
CDR3 DNA: TGTGCCACCAGCACCGGGACTAGCGAGCACACAGATACGCAGTATTTT

D gene: TRBD1
J gene: TRBJ1-5
V gene: TRBV6-4
clone size: once
CDR3 protein: CASLDRDSDQPQHF
CDR3 DNA: TGTGCCAGCCTCGACAGGGATAGTGATCAGCCCCAGCATTTT

D gene: .
J gene: TRBJ1-1
V gene: TRBV4-1
clone size: .
CDR3 protein: CASSRNTMNTEAFF
CDR3 DNA: TGCGCCAGCAGCCGAAACACGATGAACACTGAAGCTTTCTTT

D gene: TRBD1
J gene: TRBJ1-5
V gene: TRBV18
clone size: few
CDR3 protein: CASSPQQGNQPQHF
CDR3 DNA: TGTGCCAGCTCACCCCAACAGGGGAATCAGCCCCAGCATTTT

D gene: TRBD1
J gene: TRBJ1-4
V gene: TRBV7-2
clone size: once
CDR3 protein: CASSRDRGDEKLFF
CDR3 DNA: TGTGCCAGCAGCCGGGACAGGGGGGATGAAAAACTGTTTTTT

D gene: .
J gene: TRBJ2-2
V gene: TRBV10-3
clone size: .
CDR3 protein: CAISESPFTDTGELFF
CDR3 DNA: TGTGCCATCAGTGAGTCGCCCTTCACTGACACCGGGGAGCTGTTTTTT

D gene: TRBD1
J gene: TRBJ1-2
V gene: TRBV27
clone size: few
CDR3 protein: CASSADRHNYGYTF
CDR3 DNA: TGTGCCAGCAGTGCGGACAGGCATAACTATGGCTACACCTTC

D gene: .
J gene: TRBJ2-7
V gene: TRBV5-6
clone size: .
CDR3 protein: CASSWGRYEQYF
CDR3 DNA: TGTGCCAGCAGCTGGGGGCGCTACGAGCAGTACTTC

D gene: .
J gene: TRBJ2-7
V gene: TRBV28
clone size: .
CDR3 protein: CASSSRERASGAKSYEQYF
CDR3 DNA: TGTGCCAGCAGTTCTCGCGAACGGGCTAGTGGGGCCAAATCCTACGAGCAGTACTTC

D gene: .
J gene: TRBJ2-4
V gene: TRBV29-1
clone size: .
CDR3 protein: CSGLTPKNIQYF
CDR3 DNA: TGCAGCGGATTGACCCCCAAAAACATTCAGTACTTC

D gene: .
J gene: TRBJ1-2
V gene: TRBV19
clone size: .
CDR3 protein: CASKAGNNYGYTF
CDR3 DNA: TGTGCCAGTAAGGCAGGGAATAACTATGGCTACACCTTC

D gene: .
J gene: TRBJ2-1
V gene: TRBV7-7
clone size: few
CDR3 protein: CASSPLGNEQFF
CDR3 DNA: TGTGCTAGCAGCCCTTTAGGGAATGAGCAGTTCTTC

D gene: .
J gene: TRBJ2-7
V gene: TRBV5-8
clone size: .
CDR3 protein: CASSWGGRQDDYEQYF
CDR3 DNA: TGTGCCAGCAGCTGGGGAGGGAGACAGGACGATTACGAGCAGTACTTC

D gene: .
J gene: TRBJ1-6
V gene: TRBV6-1
clone size: .
CDR3 protein: CASSEDQNSPLHF
CDR3 DNA: TGTGCCAGCAGTGAAGATCAAAATTCACCCCTCCACTTT

D gene: .
J gene: TRBJ1-2
V gene: TRBV25-1
clone size: .
CDR3 protein: CASSLDGNYGYTF
CDR3 DNA: TGTGCCAGCAGCTTAGACGGGAACTATGGCTACACCTTC

D gene: .
J gene: TRBJ2-7
V gene: TRBV4-2
clone size: medium-sized
CDR3 protein: CASSQAILEGAYEQYF
CDR3 DNA: TGTGCCAGCAGCCAAGCGATACTAGAGGGGGCCTACGAGCAGTACTTC

D gene: TRBD1
J gene: TRBJ1-5
V gene: TRBV6-6
clone size: .
CDR3 protein: CASSYSGTGNQPQHF
CDR3 DNA: TGTGCCAGCAGTTACTCCGGGACAGGCAATCAGCCCCAGCATTTT